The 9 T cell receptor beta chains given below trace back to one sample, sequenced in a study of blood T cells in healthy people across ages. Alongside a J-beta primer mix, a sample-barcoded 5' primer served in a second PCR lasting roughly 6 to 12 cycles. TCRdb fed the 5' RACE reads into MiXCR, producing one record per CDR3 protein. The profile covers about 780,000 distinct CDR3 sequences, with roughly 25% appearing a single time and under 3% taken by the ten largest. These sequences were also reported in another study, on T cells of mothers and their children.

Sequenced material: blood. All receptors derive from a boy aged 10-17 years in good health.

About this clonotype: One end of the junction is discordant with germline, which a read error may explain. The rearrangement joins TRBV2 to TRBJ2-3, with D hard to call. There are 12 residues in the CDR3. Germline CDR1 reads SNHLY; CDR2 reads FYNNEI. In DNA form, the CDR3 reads TGTGCCGGCAGCCTAGACCGAGGTACGCAGTATTTT. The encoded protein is CAGSLDRGTQYF.

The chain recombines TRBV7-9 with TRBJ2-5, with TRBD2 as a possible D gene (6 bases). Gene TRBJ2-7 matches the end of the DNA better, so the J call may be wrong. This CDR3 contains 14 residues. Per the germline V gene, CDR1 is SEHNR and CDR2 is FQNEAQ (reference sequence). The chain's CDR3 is CASSRRGFFHEQYF. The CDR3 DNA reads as TGTGCCAGCAGCCGACGGGGGTTCTTCCACGAGCAGTACTTC.

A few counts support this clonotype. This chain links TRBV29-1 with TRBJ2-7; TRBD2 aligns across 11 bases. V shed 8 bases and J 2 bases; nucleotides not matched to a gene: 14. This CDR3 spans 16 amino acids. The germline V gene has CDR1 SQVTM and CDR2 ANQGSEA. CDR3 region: CSLRGDLAGGPYEQYF. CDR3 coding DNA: TGCAGCCTACGAGGAGATCTAGCGGGGGGCCCCTACGAGCAGTACTTC.

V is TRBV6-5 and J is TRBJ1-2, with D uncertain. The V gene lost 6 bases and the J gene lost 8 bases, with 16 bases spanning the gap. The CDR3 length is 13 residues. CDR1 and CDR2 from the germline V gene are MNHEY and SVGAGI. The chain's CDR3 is CASRPRDLGGYTF. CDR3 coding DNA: TGTGCCAGCAGACCCAGAGACCTCGGCGGCTACACCTTC.

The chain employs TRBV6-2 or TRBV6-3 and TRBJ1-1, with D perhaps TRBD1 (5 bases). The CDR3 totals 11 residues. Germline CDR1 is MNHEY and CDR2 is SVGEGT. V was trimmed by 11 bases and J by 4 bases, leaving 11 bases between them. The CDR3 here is CAPSGGTEAFF. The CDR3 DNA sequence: TGTGCCCCCTCGGGGGGCACTGAAGCTTTCTTT.

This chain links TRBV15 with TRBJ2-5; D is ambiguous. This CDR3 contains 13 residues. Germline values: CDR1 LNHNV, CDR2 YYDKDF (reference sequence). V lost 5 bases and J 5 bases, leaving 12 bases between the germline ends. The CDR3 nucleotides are TGTGCCACCAGCCTGAACGTGGGGGAGACCCAGTACTTC. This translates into CATSLNVGETQYF.

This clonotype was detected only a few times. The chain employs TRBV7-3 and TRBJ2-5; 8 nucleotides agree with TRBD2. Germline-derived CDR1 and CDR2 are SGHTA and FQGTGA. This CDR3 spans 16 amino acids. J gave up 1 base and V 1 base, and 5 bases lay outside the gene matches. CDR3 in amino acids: CASSLMGRGVQETQYF. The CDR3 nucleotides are TGTGCCAGCAGCTTAATGGGGCGGGGGGTCCAAGAGACCCAGTACTTC.

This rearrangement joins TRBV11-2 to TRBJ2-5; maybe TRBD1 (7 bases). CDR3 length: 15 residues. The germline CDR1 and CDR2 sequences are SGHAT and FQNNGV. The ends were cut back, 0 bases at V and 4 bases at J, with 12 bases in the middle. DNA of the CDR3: TGTGCCAGCAGCTTAGACAGGGGGGTAGGAGAGACCCAGTACTTC. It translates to CASSLDRGVGETQYF.

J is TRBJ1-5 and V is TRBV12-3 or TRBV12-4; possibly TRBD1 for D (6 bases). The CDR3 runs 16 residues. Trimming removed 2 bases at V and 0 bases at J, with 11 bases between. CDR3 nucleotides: TGTGCCAGCAGTTTATTCCGGGGGCGTAGCAATCAGCCCCAGCATTTT. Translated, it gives CASSLFRGRSNQPQHF.